This passage covers 28 T cell receptor beta chains from one sample sequenced in a study of beta chain features in type 1 diabetes. The entirety of the isolated RNA underwent reverse transcription, so expressed TCRB transcripts were sequenced. The protocol was immunoSEQ multiplex PCR, while the TCRdb copy is restricted to in-frame clones and leaves out a portion. The sample holds over 150,000 clones, about an eighth seen once. Sample: central memory CD4+ T cells from blood. The receptors stem from a woman aged 18-29 years in good health.

A few counts support this clone. The chain joins TRBV11-2 to TRBJ2-7; the match to TRBD1 covers 7 bases. With V trimmed by 5 bases and J by 0 bases, 4 bases remained unmatched. The CDR3 consists of 14 residues. CDR1 SGHAT and CDR2 FQNNGV come from the germline V gene. The CDR3 bases are TGTGCCAGCAGCCGGGACAGAGCCTCCTACGAGCAGTACTTC. Encoded protein: CASSRDRASYEQYF.

The genes are TRBV7-6 and TRBJ2-5; TRBD1 matches at 8 bases. Trimming cost V 3 bases and J 2 bases; bases outside gene matches: 5. Germline V gene sequence: CDR1 SGHVS, CDR2 FNYEAQ. The CDR3 contains 15 residues. This CDR3 reads CASSFRTGIQETQYF. In nucleotides, the CDR3 is TGTGCCAGCAGCTTCAGGACAGGGATTCAAGAGACCCAGTACTTC.

The V and J genes are TRBV30 and TRBJ2-1; D is undetermined. V was cut by 0 bases and J by 3 bases, with 15 bases left in between. The CDR3 is made up of 16 amino acids. The germline CDR1 and CDR2 sequences are GTSNPN and SVGIG (reference sequence). The chain's CDR3 is CAWSVLGGTGYNEQFF. The CDR3 DNA follows: TGTGCCTGGAGTGTACTTGGCGGAACGGGCTACAATGAGCAGTTCTTC. The full variable domain, its missing parts supplied by reference TRBV30 and TRBJ2-1, is SQTIHQWPATLVQPVGSPLSLECTVEGTSNPNLYWYRQAAGRGLQLLFYSVGIGQISSEVPQNLSASRPQDRQFILSSKKLLLSDSGFYLCAWSVLGGTGYNEQFFGPGTRLTVL.

This clone was observed a few times. V usage is TRBV28 and J usage is TRBJ2-1, with TRBD2 as a possible D gene (5 bases). The V end lost 7 bases, the J end lost 1 base, and 11 bases lay between the germline ends. Germline lookup yields CDR1 MDHEN and CDR2 SYDVKM. This CDR3 comprises 14 residues. Here the CDR3 reads CASKAGGSYNEQFF. The CDR3 nucleotides are TGTGCCAGCAAGGCGGGTGGGTCCTACAATGAGCAGTTCTTC.

The chain combines TRBV4-1 with TRBJ1-2; D ambiguous. Germline lookup yields CDR1 MGHRA and CDR2 YSYEKL. Trimming pared 0 bases from V and 5 bases from J, leaving 7 bases between. The CDR3 contains 13 residues. The CDR3 loop is CASSQDRQYGYTF. The CDR3 nucleotides are TGCGCCAGCAGCCAAGATCGCCAGTATGGCTACACCTTC.

This clone was detected a few times. V gene TRBV5-1 combines with J gene TRBJ2-5, with TRBD1 as a possible D gene (6 bases). Germline V gene sequence: CDR1 SGHRS, CDR2 YFSETQ. This CDR3 has 15 amino acids. Trimming shortened V by 1 base and J by 2 bases, and 12 bases separated the two germline ends. Here the CDR3 reads CASSLFSGQQETQYF. The CDR3 bases are TGCGCCAGCAGCTTGTTTTCCGGACAGCAAGAGACCCAGTACTTC.

This chain joins TRBV12-5 and TRBJ2-3; 7 nucleotides agree with TRBD1. J gave up 3 bases and V 6 bases, and 9 bases lay outside the gene matches. The CDR3 is made up of 15 amino acids. Germline loops: CDR1 LGHNT, CDR2 FRNRAP. The CDR3 here is CASGLTGTGTDTQYF. The CDR3 coding sequence is TGTGCTAGTGGGTTGACAGGGACCGGGACAGATACGCAGTATTTT.

This chain uses TRBV30 with TRBJ2-3, with 9 bases lining up with TRBD2. CDR1 and CDR2 from the germline V gene are GTSNPN and SVGIG (reference sequence). V was clipped by 2 bases and J by 1 base; unmatched bases: 7. The CDR3 loop spans 16 amino acids. CDR3 region: CAWSPKVAGGTDTQYF. CDR3 nucleotide sequence: TGTGCCTGGAGTCCCAAGGTAGCGGGGGGCACAGATACGCAGTATTTT.

This rearrangement joins TRBV6-6 to TRBJ2-6; TRBD1 agrees at 9 bases. Losses at the gene ends were 5 bases for V and 9 bases for J; bases not matched to a gene: 8. The germline V gene encodes CDR1 MNHNY and CDR2 SVGAGI (reference sequence). The CDR3 runs 15 residues. The CDR3 DNA reads as TGTGCCAGCAGTACCCGGGACAGGGAAGTCAACGTCCTGACTTTC. Translation: CASSTRDREVNVLTF.

The chain links TRBV5-6 to TRBJ2-5, with unresolved D. The CDR3 is 11 amino acids. V was cut by 4 bases and J by 3 bases, with 4 bases left in between. Germline CDR1 SGHDT, CDR2 YYEEEE. CDR3: CASSIKETQYF. The CDR3 coding sequence is TGTGCCAGCAGCATAAAAGAGACCCAGTACTTC.

The sample holds a few counts of this clone. V usage is TRBV28 and J usage is TRBJ2-1; 13 positions match TRBD2. The CDR3 has 17 amino acids. Germline trimming cut 4 bases from V and 6 bases from J; bases unmatched to any gene: 9. Germline-derived CDR1 and CDR2 are MDHEN and SYDVKM. The CDR3 nucleotides read TGTGCCAGCAGTTCCGGGACTAGCGGGACCCGGGCCAATGAGCAGTTCTTC. Translating gives CASSSGTSGTRANEQFF. The full variable domain, completed using reference TRBV28 and TRBJ2-1, is DVKVTQSSRYLVKRTGEKVFLECVQDMDHENMFWYRQDPGLGLRLIYFSYDVKMKEKGDIPEGYSVSREKKERFSLILESASTNQTSMYLCASSSGTSGTRANEQFFGPGTRLTVL.

A few counts support this clone. The chain recombines TRBV19 with TRBJ2-3; TRBD2 matches at 7 bases. Germline trimming cut 2 bases from V and 2 bases from J; bases unmatched to any gene: 7. Germline V gene data show CDR1 as LNHDA and CDR2 as SQIVND (reference sequence). The CDR3 loop spans 16 amino acids. CDR3 residues: CASSIRGVLNTDTQYF. The CDR3 nucleotides are TGTGCCAGTAGTATACGGGGGGTTCTAAACACAGATACGCAGTATTTT.

This clone was detected many times. The J gene is TRBJ2-3, the V gene TRBV28; 10 nucleotides align to TRBD2. Trimming cost V 0 bases and J 5 bases; bases outside gene matches: 5. This CDR3 region has 16 residues. Germline V lookup: CDR1 MDHEN, CDR2 SYDVKM. CDR3 sequence: CASSLWQREGIDTQYF. In DNA, the CDR3 is TGTGCCAGCAGTTTATGGCAGCGGGAGGGCATAGATACGCAGTATTTT.

This clone turned up a few times. The chain recombines TRBV30 with TRBJ1-1, with 7 bases matching TRBD1. The V gene's germline CDR1 is GTSNPN and CDR2 SVGIG (reference sequence). The CDR3 loop spans 16 amino acids. V trimming: 5 bases; J trimming: 11 bases; junction bases outside the gene matches: 23. CDR3 protein: CAWGRQGGSLDVAAFF. As DNA, the CDR3 is TGTGCCTGGGGGCGTCAAGGGGGCTCTCTTGATGTGGCGGCTTTCTTT.

The genes are TRBV6-5 and TRBJ1-2; D remains unclear. Deletions cut 7 bases from V and 4 bases from J, with 13 bases between. The CDR3 covers 13 residues. Germline-derived CDR1 and CDR2 are MNHEY and SVGAGI. The CDR3 bases are TGTGCCAGCACCCAAGGCGGTACCTATGGCTACACCTTC. Translation gives CASTQGGTYGYTF.

The rearrangement uses TRBV29-1 and TRBJ1-1, with D uncertain. The CDR3 spans 12 residues. Germline CDR1 is SQVTM and CDR2 is ANQGSEA. For the CDR3, the DNA is TGCAGGGCATGGGAGGGGAACACTGAAGCTTTCTTT. This translates into CRAWEGNTEAFF.

The table lists this clone with a few counts. The chain recombines TRBV5-5 with TRBJ2-3; 11 nucleotides match TRBD2. J was trimmed by 5 bases and V by 1 base; bases with no gene match: 9. The CDR3 covers 17 residues. CDR1 SGHKS and CDR2 YYEKEE come from the germline V gene (reference sequence). The CDR3 DNA follows: TGTGCCAGCAGCTTGACTAGCGGGAGAAGGGCGGTAGATACGCAGTATTTT. It is translated as CASSLTSGRRAVDTQYF.

The table lists this clone with a few counts. The chain employs TRBV13 and TRBJ2-3, with 12 bases matching TRBD2. The CDR3 runs to 16 residues. Trimming at V came to 6 bases and at J to 6 bases, leaving 10 bases not matched to a gene. From germline, CDR1 is PRHDT and CDR2 FYEKMQ (reference sequence). CDR3 protein: CASRQTSGSLGDTQYF. The CDR3 DNA sequence: TGTGCCAGCAGGCAGACTAGCGGGAGTCTTGGTGATACGCAGTATTTT.

There are a few counts of this clone. Other nucleotide sequences from this sample produce the same CDR3. The gene calls are TRBV11-3 and TRBJ2-7; possible D gene TRBD2, 5 bases. CDR3 length: 12 amino acids. Trimming took 5 bases from V and 5 from J, leaving 10 bases between them. CDR1 SGHNT and CDR2 YENEEA come from the germline V gene. This CDR3 is CASSPAGDEQYF. Here the CDR3 DNA reads TGTGCCAGCAGCCCCGCCGGGGACGAGCAGTACTTC.

CDR3 protein: CASSSTGLGYEQYF. CDR3 DNA sequence: TGTGCCAGCAGCTCTACAGGCTTAGGCTACGAGCAGTACTTC. The rearrangement links TRBV5-4 to TRBJ2-7; D is possibly TRBD1 (5 bases). In germline, CDR1 is SGHNT, CDR2 YYREEE (reference sequence). The CDR3 runs to 14 residues. V shed 3 bases and J shed 3 bases, with 13 bases lying between them.

The chain uses TRBV7-9 and TRBJ2-5, with 8 nucleotides matching TRBD1. After removal of 5 bases from V and 4 bases from J, the junction contained 9 bases not matched to a gene. This CDR3 comprises 15 residues. In germline, CDR1 is SEHNR, CDR2 FQNEAQ (reference sequence). CDR3 protein: CASSPGQGGRETQYF. CDR3 in DNA: TGTGCCAGCAGCCCCGGACAGGGTGGGCGAGAGACCCAGTACTTC.

The table lists this clone with a few counts. The CDR3 DNA reads as TGTGCCAGCAGCGCGGAGACCGGGACTAGCGGTTACAATGAGCAGTTCTTC. Translation: CASSAETGTSGYNEQFF. This chain uses TRBV9 with TRBJ2-1, with 11 bases aligning to TRBD2. CDR1 is SGDLS, CDR2 YYNGEE, per germline. The CDR3 is made up of 17 amino acids. J gave up 4 bases and V 3 bases, and 9 bases lay outside the gene matches.

This clone showed up many times. The chain has TRBV15 and TRBJ1-2; D unresolved. The V gene lost 1 base and the J gene lost 8 bases, with 11 bases spanning the gap. The CDR3 loop spans 13 amino acids. The germline V gene encodes CDR1 LNHNV and CDR2 YYDKDF (reference sequence). The CDR3 DNA is TGTGCCACCAGCAGAGCGGAGACGGGAGGCTACACCTTC. Encoded protein: CATSRAETGGYTF.

The chain links TRBV5-4 to TRBJ2-1; 9 bases are shared with TRBD2. Trimming at V came to 1 base and at J to 3 bases, leaving 5 bases not matched to a gene. The CDR3 is 16 residues long. Germline V lookup: CDR1 SGHNT, CDR2 YYREEE (reference sequence). CDR3 region: CASSLYGGRGYNEQFF. CDR3 coding DNA: TGTGCCAGCAGCTTGTACGGCGGGAGGGGCTACAATGAGCAGTTCTTC.

The V gene is TRBV4-2, the J gene TRBJ2-7, with 7 bases aligning to TRBD2. Germline V CDR1 and CDR2: LGHNA, YNFKEQ. V lost 1 base to trimming and J lost 7 bases; unmatched junction nucleotides: 7. CDR3 size: 14 residues. The DNA for the CDR3 is TGTGCCAGCAGCCAAGCGGGGGGAAGTAGGGAGCAGTACTTC. Translating gives CASSQAGGSREQYF.

This clone was seen more than once but under ten times. The V and J genes are TRBV7-6 and TRBJ1-2, with 9 bases identical to TRBD1. CDR3 length: 14 amino acids. Germline lookup yields CDR1 SGHVS and CDR2 FNYEAQ. V trimming: 6 bases; J trimming: 8 bases; junction bases outside the gene matches: 10. CDR3 DNA sequence: TGTGCCAGCAGAGGTTCCGGGACAGGGAACGGCTACACCTTC. Amino acids: CASRGSGTGNGYTF.

The chain links TRBV29-1 to TRBJ2-1, with TRBD2 matching 13 bases. The CDR3 spans 15 residues. In germline, CDR1 is SQVTM, CDR2 ANQGSEA. V gave up 4 bases and J gave up 4 bases; unmatched junction bases: 4. The DNA for the CDR3 is TGCAGCGTTGGGGGACTAGCGGGATTATACAATGAGCAGTTCTTC. Translating gives CSVGGLAGLYNEQFF.

V gene TRBV5-1 combines with J gene TRBJ2-1, with D tentatively TRBD1 (6 bases). V shed 4 bases and J shed 5 bases, with 10 bases lying between them. Germline CDR1 reads SGHRS; CDR2 reads YFSETQ. The CDR3 sequence is 13 residues long. This chain's CDR3 is CASSIGQNNEQFF. CDR3 bases: TGCGCCAGCAGCATAGGACAGAACAATGAGCAGTTCTTC.